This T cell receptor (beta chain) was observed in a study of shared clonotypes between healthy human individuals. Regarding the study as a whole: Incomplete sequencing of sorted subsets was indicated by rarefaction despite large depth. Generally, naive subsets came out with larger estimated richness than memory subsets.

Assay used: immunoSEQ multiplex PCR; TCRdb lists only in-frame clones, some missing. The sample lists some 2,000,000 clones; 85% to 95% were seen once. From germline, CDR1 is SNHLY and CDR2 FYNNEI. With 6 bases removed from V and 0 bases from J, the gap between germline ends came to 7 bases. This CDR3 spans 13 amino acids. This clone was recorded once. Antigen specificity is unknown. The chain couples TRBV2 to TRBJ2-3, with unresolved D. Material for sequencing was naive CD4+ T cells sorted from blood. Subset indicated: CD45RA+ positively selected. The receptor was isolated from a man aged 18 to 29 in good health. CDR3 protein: CASRWQSTDTQYF. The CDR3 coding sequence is TGTGCCAGCAGGTGGCAAAGCACAGATACGCAGTATTTT.